The rows below give T cell receptor beta chains drawn from one sample of a study of neoadjuvant nivolumab and ipilimumab in lung cancer. TCRdb's table, derived via immunoSEQ multiplex PCR, lists solely in-frame clones and lacks some. Seen here are 10,000 to 15,000 clones, under 97% observed once, and the top ten hold 2% to 3%. The input for sequencing was peripheral blood, taken after neoadjuvant nivolumab, alone or with ipilimumab, at or shortly before surgery. The origin of the receptors is an adult with non-small cell lung cancer. Both conserved end residues are part of each CDR3. A D gene is named only where the DNA matches it firmly. Not all rows give a size; the values are once, few, many and, for expanded clones, a class.

>TRBJ1-2|TRBV13|.|.
CASSLGGYYGYTF
TGTGCCAGCAGCTTAGGGGGGTACTATGGCTACACCTTC
>TRBJ2-1|TRBV7-9|.|.
CASSLVRLNNEQFF
TGTGCCAGCAGCTTAGTGCGACTGAACAATGAGCAGTTCTTC
>TRBJ2-1|TRBV2|TRBD2|.
CASSELAGVTQAEQFF
TGTGCCAGCAGTGAATTAGCGGGAGTCACCCAAGCCGAGCAGTTCTTC
>TRBJ2-1|TRBV27|.|.
CASSQFNEQFF
TGTGCCAGCAGTCAATTTAATGAGCAGTTCTTC
>TRBJ1-3|TRBV6-1|.|.
CASSEGPGTGNTIYF
TGTGCCAGCAGTGAAGGTCCGGGGACTGGAAACACCATATATTTT
>TRBJ1-1|TRBV29-1|.|once
CSVAENTEAFF
TGCAGCGTTGCGGAGAACACTGAAGCTTTCTTT
>TRBJ2-3|TRBV6-5|TRBD1|.
CASRVTGGTDTQYF
TGTGCCAGCAGGGTGACAGGGGGTACAGATACGCAGTATTTT
>TRBJ1-2|TRBV19|.|.
CASSMLGEGRSYGYTF
TGTGCCAGTAGTATGCTGGGAGAGGGGCGAAGTTATGGCTACACCTTC
>TRBJ2-5|TRBV5-4|TRBD2|.
CASTKGLAAQETQYF
TGTGCCAGCACCAAAGGACTAGCGGCCCAAGAGACCCAGTACTTC
>TRBJ2-7|TRBV27|.|.
CASSLSLGDPFLSSYEQYF
TGTGCCAGCAGTTTATCCTTGGGGGATCCTTTTCTTAGCTCCTACGAGCAGTACTTC
>TRBJ2-7|TRBV5-4|TRBD2|.
CASSPGSGRALYEQYF
TGTGCCAGCAGCCCGGGTAGCGGGAGGGCCTTATACGAGCAGTACTTC
>TRBJ2-7|TRBV2|.|.
CASRGENLDEQYF
TGTGCCAGCAGAGGGGAGAACCTTGACGAGCAGTACTTC
>TRBJ1-2|TRBV6-1|.|.
CASSERATSFLFF
TGTGCCAGCAGTGAACGGGCGACATCATTCCTCTTCTTC
>TRBJ2-7|TRBV19|TRBD2|.
CASSNSGLAGIRYEQYF
TGTGCCAGTAGTAACTCAGGACTAGCGGGAATTAGGTACGAGCAGTACTTC
>TRBJ2-1|TRBV7-9|.|.
CASSSERSSYNEQFF
TGTGCCAGCAGCTCCGAGAGGAGCTCCTACAATGAGCAGTTCTTC
>TRBJ1-5|TRBV27|TRBD1|.
CASSRDRGSGNQPQHF
TGTGCCAGCAGTAGAGACAGGGGCAGCGGCAATCAGCCCCAGCATTTT
>TRBJ1-1|TRBV19|TRBD1|.
CASSVTGGGTEAFF
TGTGCCAGTAGTGTAACAGGGGGAGGCACTGAAGCTTTCTTT
>TRBJ2-7|TRBV19|TRBD2|.
CASSMGGSAQYF
TGTGCCAGTAGTATGGGAGGGTCCGCGCAGTACTTC
>TRBJ2-7|TRBV6-1|.|.
CATIRDPWGEQYF
TGTGCCACAATTCGGGACCCTTGGGGCGAGCAGTACTTC
>TRBJ2-7|TRBV28|TRBD2|.
CASSLPASGRDEQYF
TGTGCCAGCAGTTTACCGGCTAGCGGGCGGGACGAGCAGTACTTC
>TRBJ1-2|TRBV19|.|.
CASRPTETYGYTF
TGTGCCAGTAGGCCGACGGAAACCTATGGCTACACCTTC
>TRBJ2-7|TRBV6-1|.|.
CASIQGGSHSYEQYF
TGTGCCAGCATTCAAGGAGGGAGCCACTCCTACGAGCAGTACTTC
>TRBJ1-2|TRBV10-3|.|.
CASGGNYGYTF
TGTGCCAGCGGCGGGAACTATGGCTACACCTTC
>TRBJ2-3|TRBV19|TRBD2|.
CASSSSGREDTQYF
TGTGCCAGTAGTTCTAGCGGGAGGGAGGATACGCAGTATTTT
>TRBJ1-5|TRBV28|.|once
CASSLQMQPQHF
TGTGCCAGCAGTTTACAGATGCAGCCCCAGCATTTT
>TRBJ2-7|TRBV28|TRBD2|.
CASSSISGEGPHEQYF
TGTGCCAGCAGTTCTATTTCGGGGGAGGGCCCCCACGAGCAGTACTTC
>TRBJ2-1|TRBV10-2|.|.
CATEGLTTYNEQFF
TGCGCCACCGAGGGACTGACGACTTACAATGAGCAGTTCTTC
>TRBJ2-7|TRBV2|TRBD2|.
CASRYIPSSGTYEQYF
TGTGCCAGCAGGTACATACCCTCGAGCGGGACCTACGAGCAGTACTTC
>TRBJ2-7|TRBV30|TRBD2|once
CAWRGGSSYEQYF
TGTGCCTGGAGGGGCGGGAGCTCCTACGAGCAGTACTTC
>TRBJ1-4|TRBV29-1|.|.
CSVATANEKLFF
TGCAGCGTCGCTACAGCTAATGAAAAACTGTTTTTT
>TRBJ2-7|TRBV6-1|TRBD1|.
CASRAGQDYEQYF
TGTGCCAGCAGGGCTGGACAGGACTACGAGCAGTACTTC
>TRBJ1-2|TRBV6-1|.|.
CATQADSYGYTF
TGTGCCACCCAGGCCGACAGCTATGGCTACACCTTC
>TRBJ1-2|TRBV30|.|.
CAWRQQGANYGYTF
TGTGCCTGGAGGCAACAGGGTGCTAACTATGGCTACACCTTC
>TRBJ2-3|TRBV28|.|.
CASSLWGSQRNLNTDTQYF
TGTGCCAGCAGTTTATGGGGTTCACAGCGGAACTTGAACACAGATACGCAGTATTTT
>TRBJ2-1|TRBV7-3|TRBD2|.
CASSSGSGRGNEQFF
TGTGCCAGCAGTAGCGGAAGCGGGAGAGGGAATGAGCAGTTCTTC
>TRBJ2-5|TRBV7-7|TRBD2|.
CASSSGTSGSQETQYF
TGTGCCAGCAGCTCTGGGACTAGCGGGAGTCAAGAGACCCAGTACTTC
>TRBJ2-5|TRBV18|TRBD2|.
CASSPGTSQETQYF
TGTGCCAGCTCACCAGGGACTAGTCAAGAGACCCAGTACTTC
>TRBJ2-1|TRBV4-2|TRBD2|.
CASSHPSGRNDNEQFF
TGTGCCAGCAGCCATCCTAGCGGGAGGAACGACAATGAGCAGTTCTTC